In its sample, the clone carrying this T cell receptor beta chain was seen many times. Its target is unknown. Specified time point: newly diagnosed GD, antithyroid drugs for less than 3 months. The TCR library used RNA extracted from PBMCs. The sample comes from a study of regulatory T cells in long-lasting Graves disease. Study results and limitations: Shared public clonotypes totalled approximately 3,000 in persistent patients, compared with just under 1,000 in new patients.

Germline CDR1 and CDR2: MNHNS and SASEGT. The CDR3 has 12 residues. V gave up 6 bases and J gave up 1 base, with 6 bases separating them. The authors built TCR beta libraries using iRepertoire HTBI primers and Arm-PCR of CDR3 regions. MiXCR, run by TCRdb on the multiplex PCR reads, gives a single entry per CDR3 protein. The table shows a few hundred thousand distinct CDR3 sequences, with about 11% occurring only once. These records were also assigned to another study, of T cells in Graves' hyperthyroidism and ophthalmopathy.

The input for sequencing was peripheral blood mononuclear cells (PBMCs), taken at new diagnosis, from a patient treated with antithyroid drugs. This chain uses TRBV6-1 with TRBJ1-1; the D is unclear. This TCR derives from a woman between 18 and 29 years old with Graves disease. The DNA of the CDR3 is TGTGCCAGCAGGGGAGGGAACACTGAAGCTTTCTTT. Translated, it gives CASRGGNTEAFF.